Presented here are 27 T cell receptor beta chains from one specimen sequenced in a study of T cells in Graves' hyperthyroidism and ophthalmopathy. Researchers amplified the TCR beta CDR3 regions from RNA transcripts. A set of HTBI primers served as the primers for a first-round RT-PCR of the TCR CDR3. TCRdb re-called the multiplex PCR reads with MiXCR, one entry per CDR3 protein. The sample contains some 250,000 distinct CDR3 sequences, approximately 15% of which appear only once. The sample comprised blood. Receptors originate from a woman in her thirties or forties with Graves' hyperthyroidism that later progressed to Graves' ophthalmopathy.

This clonotype was seen a few times. The chain has TRBV9 and TRBJ2-3, with D perhaps assigned TRBD1 or TRBD2 (6 bases each). The CDR3 totals 15 residues. V was cut by 5 bases and J by 3 bases, with 16 bases left in between. Germline lookup yields CDR1 SGDLS and CDR2 YYNGEE. Here the CDR3 DNA reads TGTGCCAGCAGGAATTCCGGGGGCGCAACAGATACGCAGTATTTT. This gives the protein CASRNSGGATDTQYF.

The sample holds many counts of this clonotype. The V call is TRBV13, the J call TRBJ1-1; no reliable D call. Between the trimmed V and J ends, which lost 2 bases and 0 bases, there was a span of 16 bases. The length of the CDR3 is 17 residues. Germline CDR1 reads PRHDT; CDR2 reads FYEKMQ (reference sequence). The chain's CDR3 is CASSLFVGIQMNTEAFF. CDR3 nucleotides: TGTGCCAGCAGCTTATTTGTGGGGATACAGATGAACACTGAAGCTTTCTTT.

This clonotype has ten or more counts. The chain combines TRBV2 with TRBJ2-1; D uncertain. Germline CDR1 reads SNHLY; CDR2 reads FYNNEI. The V gene lost 8 bases and the J gene lost 9 bases, with 11 bases spanning the gap. The CDR3 is 11 amino acids. CDR3: CASRQRGEQFF. For the CDR3, the DNA is TGTGCCAGCCGACAAAGAGGTGAGCAGTTCTTC.

This clonotype has a count of ten or more. CDR3 nucleotide sequence: TGTGCCAGCACTGGAATGGGATACAATGAGCAGTTCTTC. It is translated as CASTGMGYNEQFF. The chain is built from TRBV6-1 and TRBJ2-1, with no clear D. The ends were cut back, 7 bases at V and 4 bases at J, with 11 bases in the middle. The germline V gene encodes CDR1 MNHNS and CDR2 SASEGT. CDR3 length equals 13 residues.

This clonotype was observed a handful of times. V is TRBV5-6 and J is TRBJ1-5, with D possibly matching TRBD1 (5 bases). The CDR3 is made up of 17 amino acids. The V and J ends lost 2 bases and 1 base respectively, with 16 bases between them. Germline-derived CDR1 and CDR2 are SGHDT and YYEEEE. The CDR3 region is CASSFQGWGKSNQPQHF. The CDR3 DNA reads as TGTGCCAGCAGCTTTCAGGGTTGGGGAAAGAGCAATCAGCCCCAGCATTTT.

This clonotype showed up many times. The V and J genes are TRBV28 and TRBJ1-1; D is perhaps TRBD1 (6 bases). In germline, CDR1 is MDHEN, CDR2 SYDVKM. The CDR3 contains 14 residues. V lost 3 bases, J lost 5 bases, and 13 bases lay in between. CDR3 coding DNA: TGTGCCAGCAGTTTGGGTAGGGGGGGGACTGAAGCTTTCTTT. Translating it yields CASSLGRGGTEAFF. Using reference TRBV28 and TRBJ1-1 for the parts outside the CDR3, the full variable domain is DVKVTQSSRYLVKRTGEKVFLECVQDMDHENMFWYRQDPGLGLRLIYFSYDVKMKEKGDIPEGYSVSREKKERFSLILESASTNQTSMYLCASSLGRGGTEAFFGQGTRLTVV.

The V and J genes are TRBV9 and TRBJ2-3, with 10 bases fitting TRBD2. From germline, CDR1 is SGDLS and CDR2 YYNGEE. With V trimmed by 2 bases and J by 9 bases, 15 bases remained unmatched. The length of the CDR3 is 17 residues. DNA of the CDR3: TGTGCCAGCAGCGTTTCAGGGGAGCGGGAGGGTCCCCGGACGCAGTATTTT. Its protein is CASSVSGEREGPRTQYF.

This clonotype was observed at least ten times. The rearrangement joins TRBV18 to TRBJ1-5; D not resolved. The CDR3 length is 13 residues. Trimming shortened V by 3 bases and J by 2 bases, and 5 bases separated the two germline ends. CDR1 is KGHSH, CDR2 LQKENI, per germline. The CDR3 protein is CASSPAGNQPQHF. For the CDR3, the DNA is TGTGCCAGCTCACCCGCGGGCAATCAGCCCCAGCATTTT.

This clonotype was seen many times. This chain joins TRBV12-3 or TRBV12-4 and TRBJ1-1; D unresolved. V gave up 7 bases and J gave up 2 bases, with 5 bases separating them. CDR3 length: 11 amino acids. In DNA form, the CDR3 reads TGTGCCAGCATGGGAAACACTGAAGCTTTCTTT. It specifies CASMGNTEAFF.

This clonotype has ten or more counts. The chain employs TRBV12-3 or TRBV12-4 and TRBJ2-1, with TRBD2 identical over 9 bases. CDR3 length equals 18 residues. V shed 3 bases, J shed 4 bases, and the junction held 13 bases outside the gene matches. CDR3 protein: CASSLGTLTSGFYNEQFF. CDR3 in DNA: TGTGCCAGCAGTTTGGGGACCCTGACTAGCGGCTTTTACAATGAGCAGTTCTTC.

The chain carries TRBV5-1 and TRBJ2-3; weak D call: TRBD1 (6 bases). V was clipped by 0 bases and J by 2 bases, with 13 bases between them. The CDR3 length is 16 residues. The V gene's germline CDR1 is SGHRS and CDR2 YFSETQ. The CDR3: CASSLVYRVDTDTQYF. The CDR3 DNA sequence: TGCGCCAGCAGCTTGGTATACAGGGTGGACACAGATACGCAGTATTTT.

CDR3 region: CASSQLAGDADTQYF. The CDR3 DNA follows: TGTGCCAGCAGCCAATTAGCGGGAGATGCAGATACGCAGTATTTT. The V call is TRBV3-1, the J call TRBJ2-3, with TRBD2 identical over 9 bases. Germline CDR1 and CDR2: LGHDT and YNNKEL (reference sequence). CDR3 length equals 15 residues. With V trimmed by 2 bases and J by 4 bases, 4 bases remained unmatched.

With regard to this clonotype: With a much larger clone just one base away, this may be a read error. The chain uses TRBV10-3 and TRBJ2-5, with 9 nucleotides matching TRBD2. Germline-derived CDR1 and CDR2 are ENHRY and SYGVKD. The V and J ends lost 6 bases and 6 bases, in that order; junction bases with no gene match: 11. The CDR3 length is 15 residues. CDR3 sequence (DNA): TGTGCCATCAGCTACCCTAGCGGGATATCGAAGACCCAGTACTTC. Its protein product is CAISYPSGISKTQYF.

At least ten counts were recorded for this clonotype. This CDR3 is CASSKSGGTSTDTQYF. In DNA form, the CDR3 reads TGTGCCAGCAGCAAGTCAGGGGGCACTAGCACAGATACGCAGTATTTT. This chain links TRBV7-3 with TRBJ2-3; the match to TRBD1 covers 8 bases. The J segment lost 0 bases and the V segment lost 5 bases, leaving 7 bases of the junction unmatched. The germline gives CDR1 SGHTA, CDR2 FQGTGA. This CDR3 region has 16 residues.

This chain connects TRBV10-3 to TRBJ2-7; D is undetermined. V lost 5 bases and J lost 3, with 11 bases in between. The CDR3 extends over 13 amino acids. Germline assignment: CDR1 ENHRY and CDR2 SYGVKD. The chain's CDR3 is CAISPQSYYEQYF. The CDR3 region has the DNA TGTGCCATCAGTCCCCAGTCATACTACGAGCAGTACTTC.

This clonotype was seen many times. The V gene is TRBV6-5, the J gene TRBJ1-5; weak D call: TRBD1 (5 bases). CDR3 length: 15 residues. Trimming removed 0 bases from V and 6 bases from J, with 12 bases in between. CDR1 and CDR2 from the germline V gene are MNHEY and SVGAGI. CDR3 nucleotide sequence: TGTGCCAGCAGTTACTCGACGGGGGTAGGTCAGCCCCAGCATTTT. It specifies CASSYSTGVGQPQHF.

The table lists this clonotype with a few counts. The chain links TRBV5-1 to TRBJ2-7; a weak D match, TRBD1 (6 bases). Germline CDR1 reads SGHRS; CDR2 reads YFSETQ. The CDR3 loop spans 14 amino acids. Trimming stripped 4 bases from V and 3 bases from J, with 14 bases between. Here the CDR3 reads CASSLIQGYYEQYF. Written as DNA, the CDR3 is TGCGCCAGCAGCCTGATTCAGGGGTACTACGAGCAGTACTTC.

Ten or more counts support this clonotype. The gene calls are TRBV20-1 and TRBJ2-1; D ambiguous. The CDR3 runs to 18 residues. The V and J ends lost 6 bases and 0 bases respectively, with 24 bases between them. Germline V gene lookup returns CDR1 DFQATT and CDR2 SNEGSKA (reference sequence). CDR3 bases: TGCAGTGCCTCGTCCGGTGTCTTTTCGACCAGCTCCTACAATGAGCAGTTCTTC. Amino acid sequence: CSASSGVFSTSSYNEQFF.

In the case of this clonotype: This may arise from a read error, as a much more abundant clone is one base away. The rearrangement joins TRBV5-6 to TRBJ1-1; no clear D. Per germline, CDR1 SGHDT and CDR2 YYEEEE. V was pared by 2 bases and J by 7 bases, with 6 bases between. The CDR3 is made up of 11 amino acids. CDR3 protein: CASSFRSEAFF. CDR3 DNA: TGTGCCAGCAGCTTTAGGAGTGAAGCTTTCTTT.

This clonotype was found many times. V is TRBV15 and J is TRBJ2-3; TRBD2 might be the D (6 bases). The CDR3 has 16 residues. The V end was cut by 3 bases, the J end by 6 bases, with 19 bases between. Germline V lookup: CDR1 LNHNV, CDR2 YYDKDF (reference sequence). The CDR3 bases are TGTGCCACCAGCAGCAAGCGGGTCCCCAACATGGATACGCAGTATTTT. Translation gives CATSSKRVPNMDTQYF.

The sample holds many counts of this clonotype. This rearrangement joins TRBV3-1 to TRBJ1-5; the D is unclear. Trimming left V 0 bases short and J 9 bases short, with 6 bases between. This CDR3 has 12 amino acids. Looked up from germline, CDR1 is LGHDT and CDR2 is YNNKEL (reference sequence). CDR3 residues: CASSQDGGPQHF. The CDR3, as DNA: TGTGCCAGCAGCCAAGATGGCGGGCCCCAGCATTTT.

This clonotype came up many times. In DNA form, the CDR3 reads TGTGCCAGCAGCTCCATAAGCGGGCCACCCACAGATACGCAGTATTTT. The encoded protein is CASSSISGPPTDTQYF. V and J are TRBV11-2 and TRBJ2-3; D might be TRBD2 (6 bases). Trimming pared 4 bases from V and 2 bases from J, leaving 16 bases between. Per the germline V gene, CDR1 is SGHAT and CDR2 is FQNNGV. This CDR3 has 16 residues. Combining the CDR3 with reference TRBV11-2 and TRBJ2-3 gives the whole variable domain EAGVAQSPRYKIIEKRQSVAFWCNPISGHATLYWYQQILGQGPKLLIQFQNNGVVDDSQLPKDRFSAERLKGVDSTLKIQPAKLEDSAVYLCASSSISGPPTDTQYFGPGTRLTVL.

This clonotype was seen more than once but under ten times. V usage is TRBV4-1 and J usage is TRBJ2-1; 12 bases map to TRBD2. Germline lookup yields CDR1 MGHRA and CDR2 YSYEKL. Trimming took 6 bases from V and 6 from J; bases not matched to a gene: 9. This CDR3 has 16 amino acids. CDR3 nucleotide sequence: TGCGCCAGCAGGCATCCTAGCGGGAGGGCCGGCAATGAGCAGTTCTTC. Its translation: CASRHPSGRAGNEQFF.

At least ten counts were recorded for this clonotype. V gene TRBV5-1 combines with J gene TRBJ2-3; D is undetermined. V was pared by 1 base and J by 3 bases, with 9 bases between. The V gene's germline CDR1 is SGHRS and CDR2 YFSETQ. The CDR3 runs to 14 residues. CDR3: CASSLFRVTDTQYF. Written as DNA, the CDR3 is TGCGCCAGCAGCTTGTTCCGAGTGACAGATACGCAGTATTTT.

This clonotype came up many times. The V call is TRBV9, the J call TRBJ1-2; tentatively, D is TRBD1 (6 bases). Trimming took off 4 bases at V and 4 bases at J, with 14 bases between the two ends. The CDR3 extends over 14 amino acids. Germline V CDR1 and CDR2: SGDLS, YYNGEE. Here the CDR3 reads CASSSGTQFYGYTF. The DNA for the CDR3 is TGTGCCAGCAGCTCGGGGACACAATTCTATGGCTACACCTTC.

This clonotype was recorded many times. The chain combines TRBV28 with TRBJ2-7, with D tentatively TRBD2 (6 bases). Between the trimmed V and J ends, which lost 1 base and 1 base, there was a span of 11 bases. The V gene's germline CDR1 is MDHEN and CDR2 SYDVKM. The CDR3 consists of 15 residues. The CDR3 sequence: CASSLSSAGSYEQYF. Written as DNA, the CDR3 is TGTGCCAGCAGTTTATCCTCAGCGGGTTCCTACGAGCAGTACTTC. The whole variable domain, remainder taken from reference TRBV28 and TRBJ2-7, is DVKVTQSSRYLVKRTGEKVFLECVQDMDHENMFWYRQDPGLGLRLIYFSYDVKMKEKGDIPEGYSVSREKKERFSLILESASTNQTSMYLCASSLSSAGSYEQYFGPGTRLTVT.

The J gene is TRBJ2-7, the V gene TRBV7-3; TRBD2 matches at 7 bases. The end of the DNA aligns better with TRBJ2-1, so the J call may be wrong. In germline, CDR1 is SGHTA, CDR2 FQGTGA. This CDR3 is 13 amino acids long. CDR3 region: CASSITSAYEQFF. Written as DNA, the CDR3 is TGTGCCAGCAGCATCACTAGCGCATACGAGCAGTTCTTC.